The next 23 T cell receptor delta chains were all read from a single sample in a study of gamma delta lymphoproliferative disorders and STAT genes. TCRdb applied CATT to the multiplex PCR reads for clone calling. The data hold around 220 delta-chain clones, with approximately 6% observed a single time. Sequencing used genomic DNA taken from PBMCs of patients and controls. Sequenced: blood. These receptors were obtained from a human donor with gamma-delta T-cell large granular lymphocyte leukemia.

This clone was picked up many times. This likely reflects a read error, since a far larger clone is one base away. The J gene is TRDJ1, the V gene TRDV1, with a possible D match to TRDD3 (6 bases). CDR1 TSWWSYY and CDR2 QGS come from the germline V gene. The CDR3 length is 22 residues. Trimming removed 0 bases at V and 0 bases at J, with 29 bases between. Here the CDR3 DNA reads TGTGCTCTTGGGGAACTGGCTTCTACAGTGAATCACTGGGAAACTTACACCGATAAACTCATCTTT. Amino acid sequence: CALGELASTVNHWETYTDKLIF.

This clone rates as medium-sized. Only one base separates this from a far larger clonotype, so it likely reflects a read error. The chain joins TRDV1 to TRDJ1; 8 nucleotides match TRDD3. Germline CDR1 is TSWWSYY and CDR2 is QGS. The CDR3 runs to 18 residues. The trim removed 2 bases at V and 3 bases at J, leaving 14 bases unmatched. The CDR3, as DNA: TGTGCTCTTGGGGAAGCCCCACTGAGGGATACGCATTCCGATAAACTCATCTTT. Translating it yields CALGEAPLRDTHSDKLIF.

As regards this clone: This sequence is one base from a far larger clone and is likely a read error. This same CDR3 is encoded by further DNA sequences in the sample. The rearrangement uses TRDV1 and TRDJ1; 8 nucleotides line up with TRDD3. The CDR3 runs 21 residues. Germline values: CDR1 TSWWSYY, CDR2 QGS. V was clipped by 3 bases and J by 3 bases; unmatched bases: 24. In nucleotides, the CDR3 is TGTGCTCTTGGGGAGACTCCTAGTTGGTGGGGGATTGACGGCTGGGCCGATAAACTCATCTTT. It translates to CALGETPSWWGIDGWADKLIF.

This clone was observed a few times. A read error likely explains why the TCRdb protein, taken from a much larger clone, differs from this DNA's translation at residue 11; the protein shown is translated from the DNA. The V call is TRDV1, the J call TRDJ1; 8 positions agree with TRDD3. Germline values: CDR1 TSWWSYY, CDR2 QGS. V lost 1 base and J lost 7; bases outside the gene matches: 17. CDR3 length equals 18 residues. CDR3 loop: CALGERGLLRRGYPKLIF. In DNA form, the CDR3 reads TGTGCTCTTGGGGAACGGGGGCTCCTACGCAGGGGATACCCTAAACTCATCTTT.

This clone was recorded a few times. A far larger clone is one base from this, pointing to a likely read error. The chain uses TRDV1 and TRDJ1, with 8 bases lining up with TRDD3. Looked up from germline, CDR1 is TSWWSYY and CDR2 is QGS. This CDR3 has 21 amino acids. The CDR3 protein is CALGETPSWWGIDGWADKPIF. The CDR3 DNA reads TGTGCTCTTGGGGAAACTCCTAGTTGGTGGGGGATTGACGGCTGGGCCGATAAACCCATCTTT.

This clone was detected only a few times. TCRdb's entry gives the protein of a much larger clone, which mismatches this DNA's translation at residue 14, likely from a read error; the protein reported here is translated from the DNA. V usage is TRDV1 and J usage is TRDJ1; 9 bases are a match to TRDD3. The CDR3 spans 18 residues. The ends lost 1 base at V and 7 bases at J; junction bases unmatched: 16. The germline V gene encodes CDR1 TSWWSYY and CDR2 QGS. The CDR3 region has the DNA TGTGCTCTTGGGGAACGGGGGCTCCTACGCGGGGGATACCTTAAACTCATCTTT. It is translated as CALGERGLLRGGYLKLIF.

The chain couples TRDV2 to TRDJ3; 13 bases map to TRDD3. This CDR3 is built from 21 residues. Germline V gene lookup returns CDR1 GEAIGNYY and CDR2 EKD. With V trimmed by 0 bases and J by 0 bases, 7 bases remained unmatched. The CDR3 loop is CACDTLLGDTEDSWDTRQMFF. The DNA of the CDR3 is TGTGCCTGTGACACCCTACTGGGGGATACGGAGGACTCCTGGGACACCCGACAGATGTTTTTC.

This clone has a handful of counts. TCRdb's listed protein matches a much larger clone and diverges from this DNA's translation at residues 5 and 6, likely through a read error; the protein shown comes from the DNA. CDR3 amino acids: CALGKTPLGDTHSDKLIF. Here the CDR3 DNA reads TGTGCTCTTGGGAAAACCCCACTGGGGGATACGCATTCCGATAAACTCATCTTT. The chain recombines TRDV1 with TRDJ1; the match to TRDD3 covers 13 bases. Germline-derived CDR1 and CDR2 are TSWWSYY and QGS. CDR3 size: 18 residues. With 5 bases clipped from V and 3 bases from J, the junction kept 12 bases outside the gene matches.

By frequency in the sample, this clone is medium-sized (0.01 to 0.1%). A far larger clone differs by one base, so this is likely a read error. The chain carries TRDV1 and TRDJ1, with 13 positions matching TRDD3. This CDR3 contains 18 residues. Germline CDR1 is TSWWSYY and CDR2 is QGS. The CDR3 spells CALEEAPLGDTHSDKLIF. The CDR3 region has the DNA TGTGCTCTTGAGGAAGCCCCACTGGGGGATACGCATTCCGATAAACTCATCTTT.

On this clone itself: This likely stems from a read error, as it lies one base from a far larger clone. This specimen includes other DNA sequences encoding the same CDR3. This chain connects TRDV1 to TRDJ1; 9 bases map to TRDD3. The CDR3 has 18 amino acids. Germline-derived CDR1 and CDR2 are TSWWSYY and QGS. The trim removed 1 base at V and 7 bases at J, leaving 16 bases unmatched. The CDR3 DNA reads TGTGCTCTTGGGGAACGGGGGCTCCTGCGCGGGGGATACCCTAAACTCATCTTT. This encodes CALGERGLLRGGYPKLIF.

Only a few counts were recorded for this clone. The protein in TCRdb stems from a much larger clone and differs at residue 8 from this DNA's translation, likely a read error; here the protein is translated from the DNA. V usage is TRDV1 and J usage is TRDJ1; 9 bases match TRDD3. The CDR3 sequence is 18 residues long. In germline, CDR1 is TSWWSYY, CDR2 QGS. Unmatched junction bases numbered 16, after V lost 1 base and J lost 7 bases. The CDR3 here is CALGERGPLRGGYPKLIF. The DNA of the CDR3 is TGTGCTCTTGGGGAACGGGGGCCCCTACGCGGGGGATACCCTAAACTCATCTTT.

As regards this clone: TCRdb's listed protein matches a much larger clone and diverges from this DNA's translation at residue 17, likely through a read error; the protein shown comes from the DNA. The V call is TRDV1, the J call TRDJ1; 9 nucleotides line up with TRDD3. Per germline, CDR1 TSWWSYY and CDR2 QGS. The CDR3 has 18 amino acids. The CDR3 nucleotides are TGTGCTCTTGGGGAACGGGGGCTCCTACGCGGGGGATACCCTAAACTCACCTTT. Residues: CALGERGLLRGGYPKLTF.

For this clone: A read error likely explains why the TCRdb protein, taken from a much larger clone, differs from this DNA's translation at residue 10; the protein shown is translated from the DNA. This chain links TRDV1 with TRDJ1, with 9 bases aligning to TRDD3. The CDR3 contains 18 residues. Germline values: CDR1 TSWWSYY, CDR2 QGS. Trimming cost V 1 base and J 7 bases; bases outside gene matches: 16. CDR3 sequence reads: CALGERGLLCGGYPKLIF. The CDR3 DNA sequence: TGTGCTCTTGGGGAACGGGGGCTCCTATGCGGGGGATACCCTAAACTCATCTTT.

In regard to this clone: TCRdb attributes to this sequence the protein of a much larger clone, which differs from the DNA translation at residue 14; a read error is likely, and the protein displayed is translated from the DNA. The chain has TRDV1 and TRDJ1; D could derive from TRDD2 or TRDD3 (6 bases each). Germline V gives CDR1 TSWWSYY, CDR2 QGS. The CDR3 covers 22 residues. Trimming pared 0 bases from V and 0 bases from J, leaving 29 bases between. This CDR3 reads CALGELAPTVNHWVTYTDKLIF. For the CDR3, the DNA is TGTGCTCTTGGGGAACTGGCTCCTACAGTGAATCACTGGGTAACTTACACCGATAAACTCATCTTT.

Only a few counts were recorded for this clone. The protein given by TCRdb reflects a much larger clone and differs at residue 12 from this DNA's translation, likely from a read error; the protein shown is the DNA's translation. The DNA for the CDR3 is TGTGCTCTTGGGGAACGGGGGCTCCTACGCGGGGAATACCCTAAACTCATCTTT. It specifies CALGERGLLRGEYPKLIF. The V call is TRDV1, the J call TRDJ1; possibly TRDD2 for D (6 bases). CDR3 size: 18 residues. The germline V gene encodes CDR1 TSWWSYY and CDR2 QGS. Trimming cost V 1 base and J 7 bases, with 25 bases left between them.

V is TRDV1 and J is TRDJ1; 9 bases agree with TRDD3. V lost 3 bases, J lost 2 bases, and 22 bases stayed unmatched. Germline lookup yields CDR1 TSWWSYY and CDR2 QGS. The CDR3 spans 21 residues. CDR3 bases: TGTGCTCTTGGGGAGGTATCCCCTACTGTACTGGGGGACCGCTGTACCGATAAACTCATCTTT. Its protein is CALGEVSPTVLGDRCTDKLIF.

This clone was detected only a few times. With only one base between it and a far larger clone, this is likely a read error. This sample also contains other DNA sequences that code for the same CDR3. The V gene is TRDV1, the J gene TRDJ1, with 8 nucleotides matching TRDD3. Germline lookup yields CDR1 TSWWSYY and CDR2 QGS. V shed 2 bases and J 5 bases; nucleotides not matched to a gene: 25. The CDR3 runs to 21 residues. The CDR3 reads CALGETPSWWGIDGWADKLIF. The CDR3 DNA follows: TGTGCTCTTGGGGAAACTCCTAGTTGGTGGGGGATTGACGGCTGGGCTGATAAACTCATCTTT.

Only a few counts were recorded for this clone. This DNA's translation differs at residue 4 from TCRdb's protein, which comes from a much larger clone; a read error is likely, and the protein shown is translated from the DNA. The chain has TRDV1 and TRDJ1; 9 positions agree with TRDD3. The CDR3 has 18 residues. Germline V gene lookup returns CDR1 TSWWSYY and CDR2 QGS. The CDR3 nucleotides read TGTGCTCTTAGGGAACGGGGGCTCCTACGCGGGGGATACCCTAAACTCATCTTT. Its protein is CALRERGLLRGGYPKLIF.

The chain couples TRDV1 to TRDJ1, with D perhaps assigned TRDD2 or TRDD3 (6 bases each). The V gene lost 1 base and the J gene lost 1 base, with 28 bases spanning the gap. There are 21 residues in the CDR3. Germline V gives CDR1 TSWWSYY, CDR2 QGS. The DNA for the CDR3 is TGTGCTCTTGGGGAACCGAAGATACTCCTTCCACGGGGGGAGCGCACCGATAAACTCATCTTT. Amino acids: CALGEPKILLPRGERTDKLIF.

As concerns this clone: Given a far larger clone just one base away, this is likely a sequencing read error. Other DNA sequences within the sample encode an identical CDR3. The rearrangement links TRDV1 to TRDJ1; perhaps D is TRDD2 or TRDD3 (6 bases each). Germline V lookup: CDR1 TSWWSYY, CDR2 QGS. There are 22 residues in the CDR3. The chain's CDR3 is CALGELAPTVNHWETYTDKLIF. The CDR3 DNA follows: TGTGCTCTTGGGGAACTGGCTCCTACAGTGAATCACTGGGAAACTTACACTGATAAACTCATCTTT.

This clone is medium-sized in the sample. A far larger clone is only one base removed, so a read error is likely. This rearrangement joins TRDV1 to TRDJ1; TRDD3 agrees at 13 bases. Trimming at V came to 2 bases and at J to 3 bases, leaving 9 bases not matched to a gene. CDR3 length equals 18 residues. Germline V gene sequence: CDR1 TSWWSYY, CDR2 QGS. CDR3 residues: CALGEAPLGDTYSDKLIF. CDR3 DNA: TGTGCTCTTGGGGAAGCCCCACTGGGGGATACGTATTCCGATAAACTCATCTTT.

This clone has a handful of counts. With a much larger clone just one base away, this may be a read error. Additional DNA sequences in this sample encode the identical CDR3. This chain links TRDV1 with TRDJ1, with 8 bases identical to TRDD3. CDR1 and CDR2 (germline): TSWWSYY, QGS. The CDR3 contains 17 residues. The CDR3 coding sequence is TGCGCTCTTGGGGAAGCCCCACTGGGGGGCTACACCGATAAACTCATCTTT. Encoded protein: CALGEAPLGGYTDKLIF.

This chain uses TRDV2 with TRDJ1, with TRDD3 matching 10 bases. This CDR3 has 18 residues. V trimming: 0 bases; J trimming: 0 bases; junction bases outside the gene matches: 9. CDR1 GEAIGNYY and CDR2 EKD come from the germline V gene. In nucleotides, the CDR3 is TGTGCCTGTGACACCGTTTTGGTGGGGGATACCTACACCGATAAACTCATCTTT. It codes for CACDTVLVGDTYTDKLIF.